This TCR beta chain was captured in a study of blood T cell repertoires in COVID-19. Study-wide background: Acute-phase and convalescent COVID-19 samples originated in the United States, Italy and Spain. T cells, B-cell-depleted T cells, or PBMCs provided the cDNA or gDNA that served as material.

The CDR3 consists of 14 residues. The V gene lost 2 bases and the J gene lost 7 bases, with 12 bases spanning the gap. CDR1 and CDR2 (germline): KGHSH, LQKENI. Per the original data handling: Amplification of reference gene primers was used by the study to estimate nucleated cell counts. Measured with immunoSEQ multiplex PCR; TCRdb has only the in-frame clones, and not every one. The DNA gave D and trimming, while V, J and clone size come from that table. The sample contains 97,000 or so clones, just under 95% of which appear only once. This TCR came from a woman between 45 and 65 years old with COVID-19, enrolled during active disease. The V call is TRBV18, the J call TRBJ1-5; D not resolved. Material for sequencing was peripheral blood. The CDR3 nucleotides are TGTGCCAGCTCACCAACCGGAACGGGGCAGCCCCAGCATTTT. Its translation: CASSPTGTGQPQHF.